This T cell receptor (beta chain) was captured in a study of CD4+ T cells in melanoma. J lost 0 bases, V lost 1 base, and 18 bases had no gene match. Looked up from germline, CDR1 is LGHNT and CDR2 is FRNRAP. The CDR3 is made up of 21 amino acids. On this clone itself: Its antigen is unidentified.

TCRdb keeps only in-frame clones here, not all; method: immunoSEQ multiplex PCR. The sample yields roughly 19,000 clones, approximately 78% seen once. General study results and limits: A reported correlation linked neoantigen-specific CD4+ T cells to CD8+, macrophage and B cell function. Reportedly, melanoma neoantigen-specific CD4+ T cells showed varied differentiation states.

The rearrangement joins TRBV12-5 to TRBJ1-2, with 9 nucleotides matching TRBD1. This sequence originates from a human donor with melanoma. CDR3 DNA: TGTGCTAGTGGTTTGGGGGGACAGGGTGGCAGAACCCCCTCATCTAACTATGGCTACACCTTC. Translating it yields CASGLGGQGGRTPSSNYGYTF. Complete variable domain (other parts from reference TRBV12-5 and TRBJ1-2): DARVTQTPRHKVTEMGQEVTMRCQPILGHNTVFWYRQTMMQGLELLAYFRNRAPLDDSGMPKDRFSAEMPDATLATLKIQPSEPRDSAVYFCASGLGGQGGRTPSSNYGYTFGSGTRLTVV.